This is a list of T cell receptor beta chains from one sample in a study of cytomegalovirus exposure and HLA in healthy donors. Assay: immunoSEQ multiplex PCR; the TCRdb copy retains only in-frame clones and omits some. This sample yields about 150,000 clones, of which around 82% are seen a single time; over 5% belongs to the top ten. The sequenced material came from PBMCs. Receptor source: a woman aged 40-49 years in good health and CMV-seropositive. The CDR3 runs from the conserved cysteine through the conserved F or W. Fields, in order: V gene, D gene, J gene, clone size, CDR3 protein, CDR3 DNA. The D gene is left open where the match is weak. Clone size is given for some rows only: seen once, a few or many times, or a class if the clone is expanded.

>TRBV29-1|NA|TRBJ1-2|NA
CSVRKDELYTF
TGCAGCGTCCGCAAAGATGAACTCTACACCTTC
>TRBV7-2|NA|TRBJ2-1|NA
CASSLSRGSYNEQFF
TGTGCCAGCAGCTTATCTCGAGGGTCCTACAATGAGCAGTTCTTC
>TRBV7-2|TRBD2|TRBJ2-1|NA
CASSPLAGPGDGEQFF
TGTGCCAGCAGCCCCTTAGCGGGACCGGGTGATGGTGAGCAGTTCTTC
>TRBV28|NA|TRBJ2-6|NA
CASRKRAGANVLTF
TGTGCCAGCAGAAAGAGGGCTGGGGCCAACGTCCTGACTTTC
>TRBV7-9|TRBD2|TRBJ2-3|NA
CASSTGLAGGTDTQYF
TGTGCCAGCAGCACGGGACTAGCGGGAGGTACAGATACGCAGTATTTT
>TRBV21-1|NA|TRBJ2-2|NA
CASSKGERGRTNTGELFF
TGTGCCAGCAGCAAAGGGGAAAGGGGGCGGACGAACACCGGGGAGCTGTTTTTT
>TRBV13|NA|TRBJ2-1|NA
CASSLEQGNEQFF
TGTGCCAGCAGCTTAGAACAGGGCAATGAGCAGTTCTTC
>TRBV19|TRBD1|TRBJ1-5|NA
CASSTGQGASNQPQHF
TGTGCCAGTAGTACCGGACAGGGGGCAAGCAATCAGCCCCAGCATTTT
>TRBV10-2|NA|TRBJ1-5|NA
CASNNRDNQPQHF
TGCGCCAGCAACAACAGGGACAATCAGCCCCAGCATTTT
>TRBV5-1|TRBD2|TRBJ2-3|NA
CASSTRASGGSSTDTQYF
TGCGCCAGCAGCACCCGGGCTAGCGGGGGTTCTAGCACAGATACGCAGTATTTT
>TRBV6-1|TRBD1|TRBJ1-2|NA
CASTLVGQGDYGYTF
TGTGCCAGCACTTTGGTTGGCCAGGGGGACTATGGCTACACCTTC
>TRBV7-3|TRBD2|TRBJ2-6|NA
CASSSRLAFSSGANVLTF
TGTGCCAGCAGCTCTCGACTAGCTTTTAGCTCTGGGGCCAACGTCCTGACTTTC
>TRBV28|NA|TRBJ2-7|NA
CASTGRYEQYF
TGTGCCAGTACGGGGAGATACGAGCAGTACTTC
>TRBV11-3|NA|TRBJ1-1|NA
CASSLRRGTEAFF
TGTGCCAGCAGCCTCCGGAGGGGTACTGAAGCTTTCTTT
>TRBV7-9|NA|TRBJ2-7|few
CASRGLGSAYEQYF
TGTGCCAGCAGGGGGTTGGGTAGCGCCTACGAGCAGTACTTC
>TRBV15|NA|TRBJ2-7|NA
CATSRKDSSYEQYF
TGTGCCACCAGCAGAAAGGACAGCTCCTACGAGCAGTACTTC
>TRBV9|NA|TRBJ2-1|NA
CASSAGTGWLSGRLGEQFF
TGTGCCAGCAGTGCAGGGACAGGGTGGTTGAGCGGGAGGTTGGGTGAGCAGTTCTTC
>TRBV7-9|TRBD2|TRBJ2-7|few
CASTLGLAGVGEQYF
TGTGCCAGCACCCTGGGGCTAGCGGGAGTGGGCGAGCAGTACTTC
>TRBV7-3|TRBD1|TRBJ2-3|few
CASSPRGRDTQYF
TGTGCCAGCAGCCCCAGGGGGAGAGATACGCAGTATTTT
>TRBV5-1|NA|TRBJ2-1|NA
CASSLEAYSYNEQFF
TGCGCCAGCAGCTTGGAAGCTTACTCCTACAATGAGCAGTTCTTC
>TRBV28|NA|TRBJ2-5|NA
CASRPGGAETQYF
TGTGCCAGCCGGCCGGGGGGCGCGGAGACCCAGTACTTC
>TRBV5-1|NA|TRBJ1-2|NA
CASSLNRDTNYGYTF
TGCGCCAGCAGCCTAAACCGGGACACCAACTATGGCTACACCTTC
>TRBV7-6|NA|TRBJ2-2|NA
CASSLRSGNTGELFF
TGTGCCAGCAGCTTACGTAGCGGGAACACCGGGGAGCTGTTTTTT
>TRBV11-2|NA|TRBJ2-2|NA
CASSSVRVHGELFF
TGTGCCAGCAGCTCAGTCCGGGTTCACGGGGAGCTGTTTTTT
>TRBV30|TRBD1|TRBJ1-1|NA
CAITGGYAEAFF
TGTGCGATTACAGGGGGCTACGCTGAAGCTTTCTTT
>TRBV19|NA|TRBJ2-5|NA
CASRAGKETQYF
TGTGCCAGTAGGGCAGGGAAAGAGACCCAGTACTTC
>TRBV6-6|TRBD2|TRBJ2-1|NA
CASSYSTSGNEQFF
TGTGCCAGCAGTTACTCGACTAGCGGCAATGAGCAGTTCTTC
>TRBV30|NA|TRBJ2-2|many
CAWNPLSGDTGELFF
TGTGCCTGGAACCCGTTGTCAGGGGACACCGGGGAGCTGTTTTTT
>TRBV29-1|NA|TRBJ2-1|NA
CSVVGWRVNEQFF
TGCAGCGTCGTGGGCTGGCGGGTCAATGAGCAGTTCTTC
>TRBV9|TRBD1|TRBJ1-1|NA
CASSVAPQGDTEAFF
TGTGCCAGCAGCGTAGCTCCGCAGGGGGACACTGAAGCTTTCTTT
>TRBV6-5|NA|TRBJ2-7|NA
CASSARGAWYEQYF
TGTGCCAGCAGTGCCCGGGGGGCCTGGTACGAGCAGTACTTC
>TRBV5-6|TRBD2|TRBJ2-3|NA
CASSLVGESGIRQYF
TGTGCCAGCAGCCTGGTGGGGGAAAGCGGGATTCGGCAGTATTTT
>TRBV4-1|NA|TRBJ2-7|NA
CASSQGITGYEQYF
TGCGCCAGCAGCCAAGGGATCACAGGTTACGAGCAGTACTTC
>TRBV18|TRBD2|TRBJ2-5|NA
CASSPATSLETQYF
TGTGCCAGCTCACCAGCGACTAGCCTCGAGACCCAGTACTTC
>TRBV7-2|TRBD1|TRBJ1-1|NA
CASRPLQGGVTEAFF
TGTGCCAGCAGACCGTTACAGGGGGGTGTCACTGAAGCTTTCTTT
>TRBV2|NA|TRBJ1-1|NA
CASSSGQEAFF
TGTGCCAGCAGTTCCGGACAAGAAGCTTTCTTT
>TRBV7-3|NA|TRBJ2-5|NA
CASSPGGQTIGAQYF
TGTGCCAGCAGCCCCGGCGGACAAACGATAGGGGCCCAGTACTTC
>TRBV5-1|NA|TRBJ2-3|NA
CASSFADTQYF
TGCGCCAGCAGCTTCGCGGATACGCAGTATTTT
>TRBV6-1|NA|TRBJ2-3|NA
CASSEPGGTDTQYF
TGTGCCAGCAGCGAGCCAGGCGGCACAGATACGCAGTATTTT
>TRBV11-2|TRBD2|TRBJ2-7|NA
CASSPGLAVSYEQYF
TGTGCCAGCAGCCCCGGACTAGCGGTCTCCTACGAGCAGTACTTC
>TRBV9|TRBD2|TRBJ2-3|NA
CASSVLRGGREESTDTQYF
TGTGCCAGCAGCGTATTGAGGGGCGGGCGGGAGGAGAGCACAGATACGCAGTATTTT
>TRBV28|NA|TRBJ1-1|NA
CASSPRSSDTEAFF
TGTGCCAGCAGTCCCCGGTCTTCGGACACTGAAGCTTTCTTT
>TRBV28|TRBD2|TRBJ2-7|NA
CASSLLAGVGEQYF
TGTGCCAGCAGCCTACTAGCGGGAGTTGGTGAGCAGTACTTC
>TRBV7-9|TRBD1|TRBJ2-7|NA
CASSILRTGSYEQYF
TGTGCCAGCAGCATCCTGAGGACAGGCTCCTACGAGCAGTACTTC
>TRBV19|NA|TRBJ1-1|NA
CASSMAAEAFF
TGTGCCAGTAGTATGGCGGCTGAAGCTTTCTTT
>TRBV6-5|TRBD1|TRBJ2-7|NA
CASSSPETGVEQYF
TGTGCCAGCAGTTCCCCAGAGACAGGGGTCGAGCAGTACTTC
>TRBV7-8|TRBD2|TRBJ2-7|once
CASSLGGLAGVYEQYF
TGTGCCAGCAGCTTAGGGGGACTAGCGGGAGTCTACGAGCAGTACTTC